The TCR beta chain described here comes from a study of cytomegalovirus exposure and HLA in healthy donors. A word on this clone: What it recognizes is unknown.

V was shortened by 6 bases and J by 7 bases, with 19 bases between the two germline ends. CDR1 MNHNS and CDR2 SASEGT come from the germline V gene. The CDR3 consists of 15 residues. Healthy donors of bone marrow made up the group. The PCR employed 60 Vbeta primers together with 13 Jbeta primers. The table came from immunoSEQ multiplex PCR; TCRdb's copy has only in-frame clones and leaves some out. The sample carries 140,000 or so clones, roughly 75% recorded once. Study observations and caveats: The availability of immune exposure information extended only to CMV serostatus. Productive status was seen about 90% or about 30% of the time for most TCR beta V segments in an earlier analysis. Analysis performed later showed TCR beta chains linked to HLA being more clonally expanded than equally common others.

Source material: PBMCs. The source of this sequence is a female donor in good health and CMV-seronegative. The chain links TRBV6-1 to TRBJ1-5; possible D gene TRBD1, 5 bases. The CDR3 DNA follows: TGTGCCAGCAGGCGCGCCGGGGGGGGATTGCAGCCCCAGCATTTT. Protein sequence: CASRRAGGGLQPQHF.